Listed below are T cell receptor beta chains from one sample, sequenced in a study of shared clonotypes between healthy human individuals. Repertoires were generated with immunoSEQ multiplex PCR, while TCRdb's copy carries only in-frame clones and drops some. The repertoire includes about 2 million clones, roughly 94% of them detected once, and 0.9% to 1.3% sits in the top ten. Input material: naive CD8+ T cells sorted from blood. These receptor sequences come from a young man in good health. Each CDR3 is given with its conserved first and last residue. Each record gives: D gene, CDR3 length, J gene, V gene, clone size, CDR3 protein, CDR3 DNA. A D gene is named only where the DNA matches it firmly. For some rows the clone size is stated as once, few or many, or as a class when expanded; others skip it.

NA,12,TRBJ1-1,TRBV7-9,NA,CASTEGVPEAFF,TGTGCCAGCACCGAAGGGGTCCCTGAAGCTTTCTTT
TRBD2,14,TRBJ2-7,TRBV27,NA,CASSLGSGSYEQYF,TGTGCCAGCAGTTTGGGAAGCGGGAGTTACGAGCAGTACTTC
NA,16,TRBJ2-6,TRBV10-2,once,CASKDAGLSGANVLTF,TGCGCCAGCAAGGACGCCGGATTATCTGGGGCCAACGTCCTGACTTTC
NA,13,TRBJ1-4,TRBV29-1,NA,CSVEEGINEKLFF,TGCAGCGTTGAAGAGGGAATTAATGAAAAACTGTTTTTT
NA,14,TRBJ1-6,TRBV6-1,NA,CASSEAAYEAPLHF,TGTGCCAGCAGTGAAGCTGCTTATGAGGCACCCCTCCACTTT
TRBD1,16,TRBJ2-7,TRBV11-2,NA,CASSPEGDRVFSEQYF,TGTGCCAGCAGCCCGGAAGGGGACAGGGTATTCAGCGAGCAGTACTTC
NA,16,TRBJ2-6,TRBV6-1,NA,CASSEFKGAGANVLTF,TGTGCCAGCAGTGAATTCAAAGGGGCCGGGGCCAACGTCCTGACTTTC
TRBD2,15,TRBJ2-7,TRBV9,NA,CASSLSGEGRGEQYF,TGTGCCAGCAGCTTAAGCGGGGAGGGGCGCGGCGAGCAGTACTTC
TRBD1,14,TRBJ1-1,TRBV5-6,once,CASSLGDRVAEAFF,TGTGCCAGCAGCTTGGGGGACAGGGTTGCTGAAGCTTTCTTT
NA,13,TRBJ2-1,TRBV4-1,NA,CASTNPVYNEQFF,TGCGCCAGCACAAACCCGGTTTACAATGAGCAGTTCTTC
TRBD2,16,TRBJ2-1,TRBV5-5,few,CASSLEASGAYNEQFF,TGTGCCAGCAGCTTGGAGGCTAGCGGGGCCTACAATGAGCAGTTCTTC
TRBD2,15,TRBJ2-7,TRBV6-1,NA,CASRTPGLAGGEQYF,TGTGCCAGCAGAACTCCCGGACTAGCGGGAGGTGAGCAGTACTTC
NA,13,TRBJ2-7,TRBV7-9,NA,CASSPTASYEQYF,TGTGCCAGCAGCCCGACCGCGTCCTACGAGCAGTACTTC
NA,13,TRBJ1-3,TRBV7-9,NA,CASSLPLWDTIYF,TGTGCCAGCAGCTTACCCCTCTGGGACACCATATATTTT
NA,15,TRBJ1-5,TRBV27,NA,CASSLSVEGNQPQHF,TGTGCCAGCAGTTTATCGGTGGAGGGGAATCAGCCCCAGCATTTT
TRBD2,18,TRBJ2-7,TRBV10-3,NA,CAISDVLAGATRPYEQYF,TGTGCCATCAGTGATGTGCTAGCGGGAGCCACGAGGCCCTACGAGCAGTACTTC
TRBD2,18,TRBJ2-5,TRBV29-1,NA,CSVEGQGKAGEPPETQYF,TGCAGCGTTGAAGGGCAGGGAAAAGCGGGGGAGCCTCCAGAGACCCAGTACTTC
NA,15,TRBJ1-5,TRBV5-8,NA,CASSLAVGGLPAQHF,TGTGCCAGCAGCTTGGCAGTCGGAGGACTCCCAGCCCAGCATTTT
TRBD1,15,TRBJ2-7,TRBV27,NA,CASSSVGTGNYEQYF,TGTGCCAGCAGTTCAGTAGGGACAGGGAACTACGAGCAGTACTTC
NA,15,TRBJ1-1,TRBV9,NA,CASSASDLKFAEAFF,TGTGCCAGCAGCGCCTCTGATTTAAAATTCGCTGAAGCTTTCTTT
TRBD2,19,TRBJ2-3,TRBV7-9,NA,CASSWPSGVRVLNTDTQYF,TGTGCCAGCAGCTGGCCGAGCGGGGTAAGAGTCCTGAACACAGATACGCAGTATTTT
NA,14,TRBJ2-7,TRBV27,once,CASSLRQATGEQYF,TGTGCCAGCAGTTTAAGGCAGGCGACGGGCGAGCAGTACTTC
TRBD1,14,TRBJ1-4,TRBV7-2,NA,CASSWTGGDEKLFF,TGTGCCAGCAGTTGGACAGGGGGAGATGAAAAACTGTTTTTT
NA,12,TRBJ1-1,TRBV30,NA,CAWNPGAAEAFF,TGTGCCTGGAATCCTGGGGCAGCTGAAGCTTTCTTT
NA,15,TRBJ2-7,TRBV4-3,NA,CASSQEDGGLYEQYF,TGCGCCAGCAGCCAAGAAGACGGCGGACTCTACGAGCAGTACTTC
NA,14,TRBJ2-6,TRBV30,NA,CAWSVSPGANVLTF,TGTGCCTGGAGTGTAAGCCCTGGGGCCAACGTCCTGACTTTC
TRBD1,15,TRBJ2-7,TRBV5-8,NA,CASSLGTGPSYEQYF,TGTGCCAGCAGCCTGGGGACAGGCCCTTCCTACGAGCAGTACTTC
NA,13,TRBJ2-3,TRBV19,NA,CASSFQGSDTQYF,TGTGCCAGTAGTTTCCAAGGTTCAGATACGCAGTATTTT
NA,13,TRBJ2-7,TRBV6-9,NA,CASSYGSNYEQYF,TGTGCCAGCAGTTACGGCTCCAACTACGAGCAGTACTTC
NA,15,TRBJ2-1,TRBV9,NA,CASSTHGGSYNEQFF,TGTGCCAGCAGCACCCACGGGGGTTCCTACAATGAGCAGTTCTTC
NA,11,TRBJ2-1,TRBV6-5,NA,CASGQSNEQFF,TGTGCCAGCGGACAGTCCAATGAGCAGTTCTTC
TRBD2,12,TRBJ2-7,TRBV9,NA,CASSREFHEQYF,TGTGCCAGCTCGCGGGAGTTCCACGAGCAGTACTTC
TRBD2,15,TRBJ2-3,TRBV27,NA,CASSLTGGPLDTQYF,TGTGCCAGCAGTCTCACGGGAGGGCCACTTGATACGCAGTATTTT
NA,14,TRBJ2-5,TRBV7-6,NA,CASSPYLAGETQYF,TGTGCCAGCAGCCCATACTTAGCCGGGGAGACCCAGTACTTC
NA,13,TRBJ2-7,TRBV27,NA,CASSRNKDYEQYF,TGTGCCAGCAGTAGGAACAAGGACTACGAGCAGTACTTC
NA,13,TRBJ1-2,TRBV4-3,NA,CASSRDTSYGYTF,TGCGCCAGCAGCCGTGACACTAGCTATGGCTACACCTTC
TRBD2,16,TRBJ2-5,TRBV7-9,NA,CASSLEAGWSQETQYF,TGTGCCAGCAGCTTAGAAGCGGGGTGGAGCCAAGAGACCCAGTACTTC
TRBD2,15,TRBJ2-3,TRBV19,NA,CASSLLAGYTDTQYF,TGTGCCAGTAGTCTCTTAGCGGGATACACAGATACGCAGTATTTT
NA,13,TRBJ2-2,TRBV4-1,NA,CASSQTHTGELFF,TGCGCCAGCAGCCAGACCCACACCGGGGAGCTGTTTTTT
NA,13,TRBJ1-2,TRBV10-2,NA,CASSELGGQALLF,TGCGCCAGCAGTGAGCTCGGGGGACAAGCCCTTCTCTTC
TRBD2,18,TRBJ2-3,TRBV4-1,NA,CASSQTSGSSPATDTQYF,TGCGCCAGCAGCCAAACTAGCGGGAGTTCCCCGGCCACAGATACGCAGTATTTT
TRBD2,16,TRBJ2-1,TRBV5-6,NA,CASSLDPSGRGNEQFF,TGTGCCAGCAGCTTGGATCCTAGCGGGAGAGGCAATGAGCAGTTCTTC
NA,15,TRBJ1-6,TRBV7-9,NA,CASSLDMLGDSPLHF,TGTGCCAGCAGCTTGGACATGCTTGGTGATTCACCCCTCCACTTT
TRBD2,17,TRBJ2-5,TRBV4-1,NA,CASSPLGLAGSQETQYF,TGCGCCAGCAGCCCGTTGGGGCTAGCGGGTTCCCAAGAGACCCAGTACTTC
TRBD2,18,TRBJ2-3,TRBV11-2,NA,CASSLTPEPAGYTDTQYF,TGTGCCAGCAGCTTAACCCCCGAACCAGCGGGGTACACAGATACGCAGTATTTT
NA,15,TRBJ2-1,TRBV4-3,NA,CASSQYGGGVNEQFF,TGCGCCAGCAGCCAGTACGGAGGGGGGGTGAATGAGCAGTTCTTC
NA,12,TRBJ1-1,TRBV30,NA,CAWSAMGERAFF,TGTGCCTGGAGTGCCATGGGGGAGAGGGCTTTCTTT
TRBD1,14,TRBJ2-1,TRBV25-1,NA,CASSEWNRGGEQFF,TGTGCCAGCAGTGAGTGGAACAGGGGTGGTGAGCAGTTCTTC
NA,14,TRBJ2-3,TRBV5-4,NA,CASASEGGTDTQYF,TGTGCCAGCGCTAGCGAGGGGGGCACAGATACGCAGTATTTT
TRBD1,15,TRBJ1-5,TRBV4-1,NA,CASSPLDRGDQPQHF,TGCGCCAGCAGCCCACTCGACAGGGGAGATCAGCCCCAGCATTTT
NA,14,TRBJ2-5,TRBV10-3,NA,CAISEETSQETQYF,TGTGCCATCAGTGAAGAGACAAGCCAAGAGACCCAGTACTTC
TRBD1,14,TRBJ2-7,TRBV5-1,few,CASSYGQGAYEQYF,TGCGCCAGCAGCTACGGACAGGGGGCCTACGAGCAGTACTTC